Listed below are T cell receptor beta chains from one sample, sequenced in a study of beta chain features in type 1 diabetes. Repertoires were generated with immunoSEQ multiplex PCR, while TCRdb's copy carries only in-frame clones and drops some. The table lists 130,000 to 150,000 clones, 6.9% of them singletons. The sequenced sample was central memory CD4+ T cells from blood. The receptors shown here come from a woman in her 30s in good health. CDR3s include the opening cysteine and the closing phenylalanine or tryptophan. Each record gives: J gene, V gene, D gene, clone size, CDR3 protein, CDR3 DNA. The D gene is left open where the match is weak. Clone size, where shown, is once, few, many, or a class for clones that have expanded.

>TRBJ2-3|TRBV18|TRBD2|many
CASSPPNGRDADTQYF
TGTGCCAGCTCACCACCGAACGGGAGGGATGCAGATACGCAGTATTTT
>TRBJ2-7|TRBV28|TRBD1|NA
CASWGRTGGSYEQYF
TGTGCCAGCTGGGGGAGGACAGGGGGCTCCTACGAGCAGTACTTC
>TRBJ2-1|TRBV18|NA|NA
CASSPTGRSSYNEQFF
TGTGCCAGCTCACCCACAGGGAGAAGCTCCTACAATGAGCAGTTCTTC
>TRBJ1-2|TRBV19|NA|NA
CASSIVQAPNYGYTF
TGTGCCAGTAGTATAGTTCAAGCGCCAAACTATGGCTACACCTTC
>TRBJ2-7|TRBV7-8|TRBD2|NA
CASSLPSGSGRYEQYF
TGTGCCAGCAGCTTACCTAGCGGGAGCGGGAGGTACGAGCAGTACTTC
>TRBJ1-1|TRBV18|NA|NA
CASSRDGANTEAFF
TGTGCCAGCTCACGCGATGGGGCAAACACTGAAGCTTTCTTT
>TRBJ2-4|TRBV4-2|TRBD2|NA
CASSPAQTSGRARNIQYF
TGTGCCAGCAGCCCCGCCCAGACTAGCGGGAGGGCCAGAAACATTCAGTACTTC
>TRBJ2-1|TRBV30|NA|many
CAWSGGAVYNEQFF
TGTGCCTGGAGCGGCGGAGCGGTGTACAATGAGCAGTTCTTC
>TRBJ1-1|TRBV10-3|NA|many
CAISDEGRGNTEAFF
TGTGCCATCAGTGATGAGGGGAGGGGGAACACTGAAGCTTTCTTT
>TRBJ1-1|TRBV30|NA|NA
CAWSAQVNTEAFF
TGTGCCTGGAGTGCTCAGGTGAACACTGAAGCTTTCTTT
>TRBJ2-1|TRBV28|TRBD2|few
CASSLGSLRGSGRGYNEQFF
TGTGCCAGCAGTTTGGGCAGCCTTCGGGGTAGCGGGAGGGGGTACAATGAGCAGTTCTTC
>TRBJ2-2|TRBV14|TRBD2|NA
CASSGIAGDTGELFF
TGTGCCAGCAGCGGGATAGCGGGGGACACCGGGGAGCTGTTTTTT
>TRBJ2-7|TRBV5-1|TRBD2|NA
CASSQQLADPAYEQYF
TGCGCCAGCAGCCAGCAACTAGCGGATCCCGCCTACGAGCAGTACTTC
>TRBJ2-5|TRBV27|NA|NA
CASSPRDRQETQYF
TGTGCCAGCAGTCCCAGGGATCGGCAAGAGACCCAGTACTTC